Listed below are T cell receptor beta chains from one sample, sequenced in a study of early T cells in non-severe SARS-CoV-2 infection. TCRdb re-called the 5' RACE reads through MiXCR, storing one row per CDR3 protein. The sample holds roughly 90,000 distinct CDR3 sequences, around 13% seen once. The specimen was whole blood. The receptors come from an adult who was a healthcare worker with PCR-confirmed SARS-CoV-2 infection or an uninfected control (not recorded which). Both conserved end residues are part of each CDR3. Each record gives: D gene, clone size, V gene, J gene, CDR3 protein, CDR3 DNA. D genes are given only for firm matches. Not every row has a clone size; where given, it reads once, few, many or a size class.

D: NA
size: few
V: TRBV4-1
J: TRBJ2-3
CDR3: CASSQAGYTDTQYF
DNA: TGCGCCAGCAGCCAAGCAGGGTACACAGATACGCAGTATTTT

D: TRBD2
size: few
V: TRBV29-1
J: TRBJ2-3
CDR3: CSVHRTSGSTDTQYF
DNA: TGCAGCGTCCACAGGACTAGCGGGAGCACAGATACGCAGTATTTT

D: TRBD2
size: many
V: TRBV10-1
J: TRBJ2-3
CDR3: CASSATSGTDTQYF
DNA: TGCGCCAGCAGTGCGACTAGCGGCACAGATACGCAGTATTTT

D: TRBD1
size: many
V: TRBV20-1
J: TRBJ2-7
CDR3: CSARDLGQDHYEQYF
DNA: TGCAGTGCTAGAGATCTAGGACAGGATCACTACGAGCAGTACTTC

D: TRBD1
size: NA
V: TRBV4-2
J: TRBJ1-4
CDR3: CASSQDLRLGNRGANEKLFF
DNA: TGTGCCAGCAGCCAAGATCTTCGGCTTGGGAACAGGGGTGCTAATGAAAAACTGTTTTTT

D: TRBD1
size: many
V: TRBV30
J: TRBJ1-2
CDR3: CAWAGQGNYGYTF
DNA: TGTGCCTGGGCCGGACAGGGAAACTATGGCTACACCTTC

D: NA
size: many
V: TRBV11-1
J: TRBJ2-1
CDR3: CASLRQNEMDEQFF
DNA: TGTGCCAGCCTCCGGCAAAATGAGATGGATGAGCAGTTCTTC

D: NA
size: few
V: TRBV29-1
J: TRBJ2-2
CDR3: CSAKGRTPQTGELFF
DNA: TGCAGCGCCAAGGGGCGAACACCCCAAACCGGGGAGCTGTTTTTT

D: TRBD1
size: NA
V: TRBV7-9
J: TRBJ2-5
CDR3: CASSFRGRTGETQYF
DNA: TGTGCCAGCAGCTTCAGGGGGCGGACAGGAGAGACCCAGTACTTC

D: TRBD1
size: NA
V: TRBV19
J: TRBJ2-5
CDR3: CASSAGRDSQETQYF
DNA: TGTGCCAGTAGTGCAGGCCGGGACAGCCAAGAGACCCAGTACTTC

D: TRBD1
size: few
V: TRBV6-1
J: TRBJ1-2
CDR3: CASSRDSSNYGYTF
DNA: TGTGCCAGCAGCAGGGACAGCTCTAACTATGGCTACACCTTC

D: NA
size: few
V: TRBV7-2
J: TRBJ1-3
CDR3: CASSFGDGNTIYF
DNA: TGTGCCAGCAGCTTTGGCGATGGAAACACCATATATTTT

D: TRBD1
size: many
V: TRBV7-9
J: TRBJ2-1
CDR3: CASSELNRGNEQFF
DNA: TGTGCCAGCAGTGAACTGAACAGGGGTAATGAGCAGTTCTTC

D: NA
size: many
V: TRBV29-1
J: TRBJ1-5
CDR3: CSPYRERDQPQHF
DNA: TGCAGCCCCTACAGGGAGAGGGATCAGCCCCAGCATTTT

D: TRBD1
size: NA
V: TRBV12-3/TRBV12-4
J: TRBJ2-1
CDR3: CASSAGTGRINEQFF
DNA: TGTGCCAGCAGTGCTGGGACAGGGCGTATCAATGAGCAGTTCTTC

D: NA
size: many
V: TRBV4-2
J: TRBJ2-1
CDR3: CASSQGVWTSAYNEQFF
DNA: TGTGCCAGCAGCCAGGGGGTGTGGACCTCCGCCTACAATGAGCAGTTCTTC

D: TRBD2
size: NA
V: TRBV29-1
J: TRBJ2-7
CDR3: CSVQLAGYSYEQYF
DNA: TGCAGCGTGCAACTAGCGGGGTATTCCTACGAGCAGTACTTC